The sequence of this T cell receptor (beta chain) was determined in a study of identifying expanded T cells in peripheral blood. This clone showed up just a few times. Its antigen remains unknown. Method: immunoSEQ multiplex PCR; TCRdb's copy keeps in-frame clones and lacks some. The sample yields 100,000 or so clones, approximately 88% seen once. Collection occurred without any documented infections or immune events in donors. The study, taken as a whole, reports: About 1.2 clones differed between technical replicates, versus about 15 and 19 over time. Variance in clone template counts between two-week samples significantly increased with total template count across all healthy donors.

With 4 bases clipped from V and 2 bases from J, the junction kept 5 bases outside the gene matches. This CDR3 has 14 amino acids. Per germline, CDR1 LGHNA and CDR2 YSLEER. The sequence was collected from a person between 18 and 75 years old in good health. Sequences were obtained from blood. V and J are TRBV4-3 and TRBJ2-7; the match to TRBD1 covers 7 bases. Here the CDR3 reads CASSPDREPYEQYF. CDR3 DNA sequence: TGCGCCAGCAGCCCCGACAGGGAACCCTACGAGCAGTACTTC.